This T cell receptor (beta chain) came from a study of OX40 agonist ivuxolimab in advanced cancers. Study background: The study enrolled dose-escalation patients with hepatocellular carcinoma, melanoma, renal cell or head and neck cancer.

Germline V gene lookup returns CDR1 SGHTA and CDR2 FQGNSA. The CDR3 length is 13 residues. V lost 3 bases and J lost 0, with 3 bases in between. Details on this clone: As yet, its antigen is unknown.

TCRdb's table, derived via immunoSEQ multiplex PCR, lists solely in-frame clones and lacks some. The data contain just under 100,000 clones, roughly 94% of them singletons. Findings and limits, study-wide: Within 6 weeks, CD4+ and CD8+ blood T cells expanded clonally at 0.1 to 3.0 mg/kg. Researchers did not establish what antigens the expanded peripheral T cells target.

The sequence was obtained from an adult with an advanced solid tumor such as melanoma, head and neck, liver or kidney cancer. Specimen: CD4+ or CD8+ T cells sorted from blood, collected in a trial of the OX40 agonist ivuxolimab. This rearrangement joins TRBV7-2 to TRBJ1-5, with no clear D. CDR3 protein: CASSFSSNQPQHF. The CDR3 DNA reads TGTGCCAGCAGCTTTTCTAGCAATCAGCCCCAGCATTTT. The full variable domain, in which reference TRBV7-2 and TRBJ1-5 provide the parts outside the CDR3, is GAGVSQSPSNKVTEKGKDVELRCDPISGHTALYWYRQSLGQGLEFLIYFQGNSAPDKSGLPSDRFSAERTGGSVSTLTIQRTQQEDSAVYLCASSFSSNQPQHFGDGTRLSIL.